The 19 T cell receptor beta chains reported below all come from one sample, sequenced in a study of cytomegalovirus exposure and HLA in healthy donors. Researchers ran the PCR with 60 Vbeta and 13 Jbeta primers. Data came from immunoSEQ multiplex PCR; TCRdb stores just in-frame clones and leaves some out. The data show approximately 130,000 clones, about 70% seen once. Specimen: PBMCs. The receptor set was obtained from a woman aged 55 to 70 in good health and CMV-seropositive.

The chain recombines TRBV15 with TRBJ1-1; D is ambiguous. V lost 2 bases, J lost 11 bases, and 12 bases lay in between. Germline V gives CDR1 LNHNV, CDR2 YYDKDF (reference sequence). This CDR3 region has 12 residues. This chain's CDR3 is CATSRLTGRAFF. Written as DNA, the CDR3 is TGTGCCACCAGCAGACTCACGGGTAGGGCTTTCTTT.

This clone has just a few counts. The DNA of the CDR3 is TGTGCCAGCAGCGTAGTCTCTGGGACAGGGGGCGCCGAGCAGTACTTC. It specifies CASSVVSGTGGAEQYF. The rearrangement uses TRBV9 and TRBJ2-7; 12 positions agree with TRBD1. The V gene end was trimmed by 0 bases and the J gene end by 6 bases; junction bases not matched to a gene: 7. CDR1 SGDLS and CDR2 YYNGEE come from the germline V gene. The CDR3 extends over 16 amino acids.

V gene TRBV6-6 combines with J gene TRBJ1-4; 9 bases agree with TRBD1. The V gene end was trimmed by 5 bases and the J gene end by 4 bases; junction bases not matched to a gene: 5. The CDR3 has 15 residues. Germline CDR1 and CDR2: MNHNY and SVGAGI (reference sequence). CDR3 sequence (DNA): TGTGCCAGCAGTAACCCGGACAGGGGTAATGAAAAACTGTTTTTT. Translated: CASSNPDRGNEKLFF.

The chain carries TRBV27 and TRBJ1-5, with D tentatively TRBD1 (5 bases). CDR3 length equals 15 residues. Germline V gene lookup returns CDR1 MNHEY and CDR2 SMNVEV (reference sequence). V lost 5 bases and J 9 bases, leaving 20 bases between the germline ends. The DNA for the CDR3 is TGTGCCAGCAGTCCCGCCCCGGGACGGGAGTCGCCCCAGCATTTT. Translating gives CASSPAPGRESPQHF.

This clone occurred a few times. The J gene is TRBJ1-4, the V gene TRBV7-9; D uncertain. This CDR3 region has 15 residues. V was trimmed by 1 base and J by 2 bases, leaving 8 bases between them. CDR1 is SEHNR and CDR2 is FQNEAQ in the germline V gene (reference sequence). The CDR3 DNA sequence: TGTGCCAGCAGCTTAGTTGGTCGGACTAATGAAAAACTGTTTTTT. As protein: CASSLVGRTNEKLFF.

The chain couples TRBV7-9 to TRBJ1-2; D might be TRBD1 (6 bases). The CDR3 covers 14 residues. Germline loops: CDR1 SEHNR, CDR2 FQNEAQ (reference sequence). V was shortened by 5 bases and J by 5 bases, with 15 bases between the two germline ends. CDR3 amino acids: CASSGTGSGYGYTF. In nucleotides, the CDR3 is TGTGCCAGCAGCGGTACAGGGTCCGGGTATGGCTACACCTTC.

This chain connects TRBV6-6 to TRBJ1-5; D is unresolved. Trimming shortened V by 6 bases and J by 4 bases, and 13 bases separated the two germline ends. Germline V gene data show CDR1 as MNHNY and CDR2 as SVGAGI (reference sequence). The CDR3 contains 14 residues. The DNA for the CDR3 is TGTGCCAGCAGCGGGTCGAGGGTAAATCAGCCCCAGCATTTT. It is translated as CASSGSRVNQPQHF.

The CDR3 is CASSIGTSPDTQYF. In nucleotides, the CDR3 is TGTGCCAGTAGTATTGGGACTAGTCCAGATACGCAGTATTTT. The V and J genes are TRBV19 and TRBJ2-3; 8 nucleotides match TRBD2. The CDR3 covers 14 residues. V gave up 3 bases and J gave up 4 bases; unmatched junction bases: 3. Per germline, CDR1 LNHDA and CDR2 SQIVND (reference sequence).

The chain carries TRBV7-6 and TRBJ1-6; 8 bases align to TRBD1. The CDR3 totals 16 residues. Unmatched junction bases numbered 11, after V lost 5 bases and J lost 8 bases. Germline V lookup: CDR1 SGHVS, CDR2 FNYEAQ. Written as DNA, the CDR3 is TGTGCCAGCAGCCCGGGGTCGACAGGGGAGGATTCACCCCTCCACTTT. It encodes CASSPGSTGEDSPLHF.

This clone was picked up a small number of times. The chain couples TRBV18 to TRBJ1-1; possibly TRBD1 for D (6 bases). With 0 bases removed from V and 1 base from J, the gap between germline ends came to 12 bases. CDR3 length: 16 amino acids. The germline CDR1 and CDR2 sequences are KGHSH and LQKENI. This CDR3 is CASSPPGGGQNTEAFF. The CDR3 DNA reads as TGTGCCAGCTCACCACCGGGGGGGGGACAGAACACTGAAGCTTTCTTT.

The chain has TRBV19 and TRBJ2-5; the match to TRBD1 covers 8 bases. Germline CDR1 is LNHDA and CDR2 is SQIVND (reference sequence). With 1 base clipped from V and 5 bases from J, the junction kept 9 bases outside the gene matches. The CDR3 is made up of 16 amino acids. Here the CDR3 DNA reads TGTGCCAGTAGTATAGGGACAGGGACACGGAGGGAGACCCAGTACTTC. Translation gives CASSIGTGTRRETQYF.

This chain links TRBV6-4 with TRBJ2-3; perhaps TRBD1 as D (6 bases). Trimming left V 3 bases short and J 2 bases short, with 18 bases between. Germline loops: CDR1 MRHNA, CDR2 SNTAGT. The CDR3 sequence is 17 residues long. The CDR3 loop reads CASSEVWTDKPTDTQYF. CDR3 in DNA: TGTGCCAGCAGTGAGGTTTGGACAGATAAACCCACAGATACGCAGTATTTT.

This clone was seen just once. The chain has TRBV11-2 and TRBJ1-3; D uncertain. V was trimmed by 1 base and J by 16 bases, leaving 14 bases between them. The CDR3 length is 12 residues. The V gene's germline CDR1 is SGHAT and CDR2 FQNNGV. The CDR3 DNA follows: TGTGCCAGCAGCTTAGGACTTTCCCAATGGTATTTT. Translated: CASSLGLSQWYF.

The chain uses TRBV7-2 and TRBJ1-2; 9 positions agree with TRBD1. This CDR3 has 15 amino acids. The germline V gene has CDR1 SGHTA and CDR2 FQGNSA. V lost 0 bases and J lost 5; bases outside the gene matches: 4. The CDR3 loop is CASSLATGGHYGYTF. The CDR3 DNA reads TGTGCCAGCAGCTTAGCGACAGGGGGTCATTATGGCTACACCTTC.

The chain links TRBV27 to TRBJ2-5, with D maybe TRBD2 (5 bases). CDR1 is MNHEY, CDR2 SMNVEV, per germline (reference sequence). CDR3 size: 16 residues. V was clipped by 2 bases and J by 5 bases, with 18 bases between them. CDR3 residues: CASSLMSQVPGETQYF. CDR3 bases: TGTGCCAGCAGTTTAATGTCCCAGGTCCCGGGGGAGACCCAGTACTTC.

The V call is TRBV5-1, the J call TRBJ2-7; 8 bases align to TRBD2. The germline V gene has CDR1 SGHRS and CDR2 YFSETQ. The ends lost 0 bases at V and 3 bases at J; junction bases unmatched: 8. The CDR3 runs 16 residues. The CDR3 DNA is TGCGCCAGCAGCTTGGGGGGTAGCGGGGTCCGCTACGAGCAGTACTTC. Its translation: CASSLGGSGVRYEQYF.

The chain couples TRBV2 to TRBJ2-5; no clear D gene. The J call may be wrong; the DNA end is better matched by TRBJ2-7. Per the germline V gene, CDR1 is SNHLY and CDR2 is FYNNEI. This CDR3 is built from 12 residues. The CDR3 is CASSESSYEQYF. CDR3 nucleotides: TGTGCCAGCAGTGAAAGTAGCTACGAGCAGTACTTC.

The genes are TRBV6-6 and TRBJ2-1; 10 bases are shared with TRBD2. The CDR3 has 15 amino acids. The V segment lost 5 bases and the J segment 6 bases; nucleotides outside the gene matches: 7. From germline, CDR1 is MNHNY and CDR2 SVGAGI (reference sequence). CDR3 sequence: CASSPSGGAGNEQFF. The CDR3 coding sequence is TGTGCCAGCAGTCCAAGCGGGGGGGCAGGCAATGAGCAGTTCTTC.

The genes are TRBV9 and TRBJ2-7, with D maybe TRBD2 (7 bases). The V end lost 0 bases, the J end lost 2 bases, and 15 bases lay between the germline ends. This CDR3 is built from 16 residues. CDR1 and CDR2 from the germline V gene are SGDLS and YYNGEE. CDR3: CASSVVGGAGAYEQYF. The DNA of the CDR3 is TGTGCCAGCAGCGTAGTAGGGGGGGCAGGCGCCTACGAGCAGTACTTC.